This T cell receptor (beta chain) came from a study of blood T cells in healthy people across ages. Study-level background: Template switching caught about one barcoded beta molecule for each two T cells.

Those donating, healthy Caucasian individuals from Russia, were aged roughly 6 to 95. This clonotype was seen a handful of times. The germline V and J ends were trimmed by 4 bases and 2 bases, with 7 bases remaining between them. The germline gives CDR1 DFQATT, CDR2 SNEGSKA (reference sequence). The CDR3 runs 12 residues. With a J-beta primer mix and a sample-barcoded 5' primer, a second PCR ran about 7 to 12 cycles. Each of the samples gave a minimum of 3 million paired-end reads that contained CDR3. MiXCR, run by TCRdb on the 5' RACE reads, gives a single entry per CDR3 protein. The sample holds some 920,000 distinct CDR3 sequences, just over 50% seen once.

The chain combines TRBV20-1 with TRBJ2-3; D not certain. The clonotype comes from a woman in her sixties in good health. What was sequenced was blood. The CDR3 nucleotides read TGCAGTGCTACTGTGAACACAGATACGCAGTATTTT. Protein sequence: CSATVNTDTQYF.